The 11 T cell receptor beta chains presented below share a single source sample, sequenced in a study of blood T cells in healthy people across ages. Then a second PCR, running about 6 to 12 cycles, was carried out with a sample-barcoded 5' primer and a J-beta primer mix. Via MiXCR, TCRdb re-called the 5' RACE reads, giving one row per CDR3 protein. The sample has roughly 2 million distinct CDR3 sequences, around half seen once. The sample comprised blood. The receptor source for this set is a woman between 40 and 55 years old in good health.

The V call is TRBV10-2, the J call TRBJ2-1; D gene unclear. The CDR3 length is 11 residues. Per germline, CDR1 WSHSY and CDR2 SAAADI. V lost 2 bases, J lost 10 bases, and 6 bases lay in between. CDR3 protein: CASSEPFEQFF. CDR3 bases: TGCGCCAGCAGTGAGCCTTTCGAGCAGTTCTTC.

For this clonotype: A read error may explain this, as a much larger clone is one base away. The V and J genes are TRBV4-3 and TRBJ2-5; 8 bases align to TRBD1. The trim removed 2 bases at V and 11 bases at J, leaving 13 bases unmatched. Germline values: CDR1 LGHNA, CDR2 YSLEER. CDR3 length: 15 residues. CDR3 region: CASSQTRQGINGQYF. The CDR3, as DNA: TGCGCCAGCAGCCAAACAAGACAGGGGATCAACGGGCAGTACTTC.

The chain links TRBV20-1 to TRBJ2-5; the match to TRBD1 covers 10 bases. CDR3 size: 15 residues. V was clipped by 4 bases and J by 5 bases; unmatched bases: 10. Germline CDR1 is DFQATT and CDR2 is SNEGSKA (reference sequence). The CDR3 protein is CSATYGQGVYETQYF. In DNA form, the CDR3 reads TGCAGTGCTACGTACGGACAGGGGGTTTATGAGACCCAGTACTTC.

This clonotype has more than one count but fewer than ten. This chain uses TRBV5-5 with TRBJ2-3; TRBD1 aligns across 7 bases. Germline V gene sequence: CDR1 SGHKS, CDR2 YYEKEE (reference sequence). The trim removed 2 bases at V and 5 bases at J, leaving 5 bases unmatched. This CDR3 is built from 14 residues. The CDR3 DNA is TGTGCCAGCAGCTTCGACAGGGCGGGAGATACGCAGTATTTT. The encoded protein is CASSFDRAGDTQYF.

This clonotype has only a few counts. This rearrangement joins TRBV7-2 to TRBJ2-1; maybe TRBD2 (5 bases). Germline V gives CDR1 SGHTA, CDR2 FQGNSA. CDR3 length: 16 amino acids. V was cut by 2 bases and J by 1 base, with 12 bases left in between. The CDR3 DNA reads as TGTGCCAGCAGCTTACAGGCGGGCAGTTCCTACAATGAGCAGTTCTTC. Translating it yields CASSLQAGSSYNEQFF. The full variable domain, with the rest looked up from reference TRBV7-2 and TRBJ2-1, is GAGVSQSPSNKVTEKGKDVELRCDPISGHTALYWYRQSLGQGLEFLIYFQGNSAPDKSGLPSDRFSAERTGGSVSTLTIQRTQQEDSAVYLCASSLQAGSSYNEQFFGPGTRLTVL.

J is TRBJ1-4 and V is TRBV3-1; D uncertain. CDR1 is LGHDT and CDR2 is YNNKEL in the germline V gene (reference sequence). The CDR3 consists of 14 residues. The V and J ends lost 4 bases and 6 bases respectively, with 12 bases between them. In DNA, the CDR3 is TGTGCCAGCAGCCCCCTGGAAGAGGATGAAAAACTGTTTTTT. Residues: CASSPLEEDEKLFF. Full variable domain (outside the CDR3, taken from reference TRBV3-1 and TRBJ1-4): DTAVSQTPKYLVTQMGNDKSIKCEQNLGHDTMYWYKQDSKKFLKIMFSYNNKELIINETVPNRFSPKSPDKAHLNLHINSLELGDSAVYFCASSPLEEDEKLFFGSGTQLSVL.

Written as DNA, the CDR3 is TGTGCCAGCCCGGGGAGGGCTAGCGGGGACCCTAGCACAGATACGCAGTATTTT. It yields the protein CASPGRASGDPSTDTQYF. This chain links TRBV2 with TRBJ2-3; 9 bases align to TRBD2. Losses at the gene ends were 8 bases for V and 0 bases for J; bases not matched to a gene: 15. The CDR3 runs to 18 residues. Germline CDR1 SNHLY, CDR2 FYNNEI.

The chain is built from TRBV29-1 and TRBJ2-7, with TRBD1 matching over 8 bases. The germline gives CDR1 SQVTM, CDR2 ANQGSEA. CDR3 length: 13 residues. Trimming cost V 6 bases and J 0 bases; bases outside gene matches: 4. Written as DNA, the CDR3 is TGCAGCGTGGGGGGACAGGTCTCCTACGAGCAGTACTTC. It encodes CSVGGQVSYEQYF.

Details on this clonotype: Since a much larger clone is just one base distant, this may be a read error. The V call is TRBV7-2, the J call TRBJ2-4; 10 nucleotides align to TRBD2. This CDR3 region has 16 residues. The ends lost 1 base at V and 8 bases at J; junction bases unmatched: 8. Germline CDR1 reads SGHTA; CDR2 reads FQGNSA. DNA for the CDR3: TGTGCCAGCAGCTTAGGGTCTAGCGGGGGAGCAGACATTCAGTACTTC. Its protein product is CASSLGSSGGADIQYF.

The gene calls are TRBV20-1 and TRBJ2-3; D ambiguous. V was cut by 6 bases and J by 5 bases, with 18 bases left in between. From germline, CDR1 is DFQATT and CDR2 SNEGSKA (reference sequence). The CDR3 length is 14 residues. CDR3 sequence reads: CSAQGVATRDTQYF. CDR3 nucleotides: TGCAGTGCACAAGGCGTCGCCACCAGAGATACGCAGTATTTT.

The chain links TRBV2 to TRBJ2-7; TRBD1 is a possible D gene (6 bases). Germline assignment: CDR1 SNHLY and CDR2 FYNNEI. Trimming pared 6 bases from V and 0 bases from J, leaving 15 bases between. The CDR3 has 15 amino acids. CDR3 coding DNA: TGTGCCAGCAGCCTCCGGGACATCGGCTCCTACGAGCAGTACTTC. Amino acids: CASSLRDIGSYEQYF.